This TCR beta chain was identified during a study of T-cell reconstitution after alpha-beta-depleted transplantation in children. Study-wide results and limits: By one year post-transplant, T-cell counts and diversity largely arose from T cells that were newly produced. Certain patients had high TCRbeta diversity at day 60, and it came from recipient T cells and thymic progenitors that survived. Several hundred rapidly expanded clones from non-depleted graft cells reportedly supplied alpha-beta T cells about two months post-transplant.

Preparation of the TCRbeta library was carried out with unique molecular identifiers. TCRdb fed the PCR reads into MiXCR, producing one record per CDR3 protein. The table records approximately 120,000 distinct CDR3 sequences, 8.5% to 10% of them present only once. Germline CDR1 and CDR2: MNHNS and SASEGT. This CDR3 is built from 14 residues. The V end was cut by 7 bases, the J end by 7 bases, with 19 bases between. In the case of this clonotype: Its target is not known.

The receptor's source is a girl under three years old who had a stem cell transplant for combined immunodeficiency, so the T cells may come from the graft donor. The chain is built from TRBV6-1 and TRBJ2-5, with D perhaps being TRBD1 or TRBD2 (5 bases each). The material sequenced was PBMCs, mostly from graft donor cells, taken 180 days after TCRalphabeta/CD19-depleted stem cell transplant. DNA of the CDR3: TGTGCCAGCAATCCCGGGACCTCAAGCGGGACCCAGTACTTC. As protein: CASNPGTSSGTQYF.